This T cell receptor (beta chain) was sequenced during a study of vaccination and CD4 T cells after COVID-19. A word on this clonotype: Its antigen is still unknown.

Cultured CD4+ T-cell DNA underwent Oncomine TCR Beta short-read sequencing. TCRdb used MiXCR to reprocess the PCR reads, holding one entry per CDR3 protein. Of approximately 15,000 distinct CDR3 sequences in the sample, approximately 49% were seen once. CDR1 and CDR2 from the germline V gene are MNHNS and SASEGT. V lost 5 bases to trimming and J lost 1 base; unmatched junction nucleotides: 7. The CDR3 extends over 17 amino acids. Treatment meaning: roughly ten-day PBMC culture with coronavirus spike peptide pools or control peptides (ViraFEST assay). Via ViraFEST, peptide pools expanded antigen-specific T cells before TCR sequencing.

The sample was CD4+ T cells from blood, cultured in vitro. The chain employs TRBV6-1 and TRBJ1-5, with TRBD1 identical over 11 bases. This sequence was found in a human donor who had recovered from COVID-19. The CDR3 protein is CASSPRGTGGSNQPQHF. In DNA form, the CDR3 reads TGTGCCAGCAGTCCACGCGGGACAGGGGGGAGCAATCAGCCCCAGCATTTT.